This T cell receptor (beta chain) was documented in a study of T-cell memory formation after mild COVID-19 (dated by TCRdb to the early 2020s). Some background on the complete study: TCR sequence clusters from the two donors were found to be largely donor specific. The cohort comprised two young, previously healthy adult volunteers, one female and one male. Longitudinal TCRalpha and TCRbeta repertoire sequencing tracked T-cell clones expanding and contracting after mild COVID-19 in a couple of donors. Results and caveats for the whole study, not just this receptor: Some responding clones were detected in pre-infection memory, which suggested that pre-existing cross-reactive memory T cells had joined the SARS-CoV-2 response. SARS-CoV-2 specificity of the second-wave clones peaking on day 37 was not confirmed. Clones contracting from day 15 to 85 had balanced CD4/CD8 phenotypes, while a second wave expanding from day 15 to 37 was biased towards CD4+. Only two mild cases were covered by the study, and larger cohorts that include severe cases with pre-infection samples were considered necessary. Contracting CD4+ clones were found mainly in CM and EM memory subsets, while CD8+ clones were enriched in EMRA.

PBMCs were isolated by Ficoll-Paque density gradient centrifugation. Comments on this clonotype: Which antigen it targets is not known. One base away there is no much larger clone; base qualities are not given.

Sequences MNHNY (CDR1) and SVGAGI (CDR2) are obtained from the germline V gene (reference sequence). At the junction V is shortened by 8 bases and J by 3 bases, with 6 bases in between. Inclusive of the bounding cysteine and phenylalanine, the CDR3 is 11 residues long. CDR3 DNA only is kept here, 33 bases in frame from base 1. Sequencing instrument: Illumina NovaSeq 6000. cDNA libraries for TCRalpha and TCRbeta were prepared by 5'RACE using constant-segment primers, with sample barcodes and unique molecular identifiers added. RNA was extracted from every sample with Trizol reagent. Amplification of the libraries took two PCR steps, and the second step added a second sample barcode plus Illumina TruSeq adapters. The libraries were sequenced on an Illumina NovaSeq using 2 x 150 bp paired-end reads. The authors' analysis ran thus. Demultiplexing of reads and collapsing into UMI-guided consensus sequences were performed with migec v1.2.7. Using mixcr v2.1.11, the UMI consensuses were aligned to TRA and TRB V and J templates and assembled into clonotypes. Expanded or contracted clonotypes were those called significant by both edgeR and NoisET, with noise models trained on biological replicates. For edgeR calls, a false discovery rate-adjusted p below 0.01 and a log2 fold-change threshold of 1 were applied. As an exploratory analysis of dynamics, max-normalized trajectories of the 1000 most abundant clonotypes were examined with PCA combined with hierarchical clustering. Separately sequenced CD4+ and CD8+ repertoires were used to assign a CD4 or CD8 phenotype to each responding clone. Using fastp trimming at Q25 and MiXCR clonotype assembly, TCRdb reanalyzed the public sequencing data and kept in-frame beta chains. One record per CDR3 amino acid sequence lists the most common genes and DNA. The V and J calls reflect TCRdb's pipeline rather than the authors' work. This sample holds hundreds of thousands of distinct CDR3 sequences; more than 15% were observed only once. Roughly 21% of the sample comes from the top ten.

This TCR derives from a young man who had mild COVID-19 (a few samples of this study predate the infection). The sample titles of this study are shuffled in the database, so cell type and time point are left out; the donor was told from shared clones. Specimen: PBMCs or a T cell subset sorted from them (not recorded which). Rearrangement joined TRBV6-6 to TRBJ2-3; the D gene remains uncertain. The CDR3 reads as follows: CASGETDTQYF. The DNA sequence reads TGTGCCAGCGGGGAAACAGATACGCAGTATTTT.